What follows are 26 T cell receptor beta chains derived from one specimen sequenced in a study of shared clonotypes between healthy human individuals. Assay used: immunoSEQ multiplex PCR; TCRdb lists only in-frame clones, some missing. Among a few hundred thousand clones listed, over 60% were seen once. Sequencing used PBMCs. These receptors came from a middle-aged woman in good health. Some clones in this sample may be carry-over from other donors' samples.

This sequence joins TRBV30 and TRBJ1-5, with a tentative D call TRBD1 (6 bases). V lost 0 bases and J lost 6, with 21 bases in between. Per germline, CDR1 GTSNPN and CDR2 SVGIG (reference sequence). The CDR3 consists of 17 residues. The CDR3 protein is CAWSVRLGQGSSQPQHF. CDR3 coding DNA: TGTGCCTGGAGTGTACGTTTGGGTCAGGGGAGTAGTCAGCCCCAGCATTTT.

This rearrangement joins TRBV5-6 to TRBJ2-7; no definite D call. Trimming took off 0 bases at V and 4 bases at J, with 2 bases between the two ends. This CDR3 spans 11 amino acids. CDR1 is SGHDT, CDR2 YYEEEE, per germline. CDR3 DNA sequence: TGTGCCAGCAGCTTGGAATACGAGCAGTACTTC. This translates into CASSLEYEQYF.

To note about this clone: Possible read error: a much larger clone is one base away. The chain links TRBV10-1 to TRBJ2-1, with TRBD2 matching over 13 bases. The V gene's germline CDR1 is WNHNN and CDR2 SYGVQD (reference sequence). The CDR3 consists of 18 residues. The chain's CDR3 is CASSDRRTSGSSYNGQFF. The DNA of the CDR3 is TGCGCCAGCAGTGACCGCCGGACTAGCGGGAGCAGCTACAATGGGCAGTTCTTC.

In nucleotides, the CDR3 is TGTGCCAGCAGCCGGCGGGAGTGGTCCTACAATGAGCAGTTCTTC. Translation: CASSRREWSYNEQFF. V usage is TRBV14 and J usage is TRBJ2-1, with TRBD2 identical over 7 bases. V lost 4 bases to trimming and J lost 1 base; unmatched junction nucleotides: 4. The CDR3 runs 15 residues. Per germline, CDR1 SGHDN and CDR2 FVKESK.

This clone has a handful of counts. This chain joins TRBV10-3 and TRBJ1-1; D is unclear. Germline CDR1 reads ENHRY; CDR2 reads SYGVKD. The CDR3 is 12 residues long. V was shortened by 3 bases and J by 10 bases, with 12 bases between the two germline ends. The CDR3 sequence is CAISDGDPRAFF. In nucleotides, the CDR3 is TGTGCCATCAGTGATGGGGATCCGAGAGCTTTCTTT.

In DNA form, the CDR3 reads TGTGCCAGCAGCTTATTAGGGGGCAATTCCTACGAGCAGTACTTC. It translates to CASSLLGGNSYEQYF. The V gene is TRBV7-2, the J gene TRBJ2-7; 7 nucleotides line up with TRBD1. In germline, CDR1 is SGHTA, CDR2 FQGNSA. The length of the CDR3 is 15 residues. The ends lost 2 bases at V and 1 base at J; junction bases unmatched: 5.

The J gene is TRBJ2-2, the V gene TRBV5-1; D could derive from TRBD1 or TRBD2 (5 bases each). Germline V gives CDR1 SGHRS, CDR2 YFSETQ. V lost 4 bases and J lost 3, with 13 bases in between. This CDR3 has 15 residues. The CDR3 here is CASSAGTWDTGELFF. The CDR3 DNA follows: TGCGCCAGCAGCGCTGGGACCTGGGACACCGGGGAGCTGTTTTTT.

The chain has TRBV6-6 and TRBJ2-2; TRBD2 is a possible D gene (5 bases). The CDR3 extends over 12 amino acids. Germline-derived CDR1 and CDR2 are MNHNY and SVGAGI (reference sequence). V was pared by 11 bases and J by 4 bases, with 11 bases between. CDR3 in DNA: TGTGCCGGCCGAACTAGCACCGGGGAGCTGTTTTTT. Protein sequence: CAGRTSTGELFF.

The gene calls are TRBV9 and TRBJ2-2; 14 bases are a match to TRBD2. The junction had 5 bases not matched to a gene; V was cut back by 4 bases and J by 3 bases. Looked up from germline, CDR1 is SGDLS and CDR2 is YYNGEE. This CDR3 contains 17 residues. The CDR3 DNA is TGTGCCAGCAGCTCAAGACTAGCGGGAGGGCACACCGGGGAGCTGTTTTTT. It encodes CASSSRLAGGHTGELFF.

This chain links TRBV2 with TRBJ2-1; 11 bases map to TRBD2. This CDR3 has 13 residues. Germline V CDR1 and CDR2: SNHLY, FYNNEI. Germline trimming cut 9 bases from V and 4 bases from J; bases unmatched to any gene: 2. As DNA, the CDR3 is TGTGCCAGGGGGACTAGCGGATACAATGAGCAGTTCTTC. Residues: CARGTSGYNEQFF. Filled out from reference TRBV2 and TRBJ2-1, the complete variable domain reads EPEVTQTPSHQVTQMGQEVILRCVPISNHLYFYWYRQILGQKVEFLVSFYNNEISEKSEIFDDQFSVERPDGSNFTLKIRSTKLEDSAMYFCARGTSGYNEQFFGPGTRLTVL.

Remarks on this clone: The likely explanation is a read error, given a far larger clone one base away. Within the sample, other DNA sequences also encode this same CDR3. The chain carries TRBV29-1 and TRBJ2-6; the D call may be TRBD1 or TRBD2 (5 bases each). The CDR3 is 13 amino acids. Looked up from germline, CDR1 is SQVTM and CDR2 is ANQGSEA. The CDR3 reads CSVDWAGANVLTF. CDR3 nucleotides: TGCAGCGTTGACTGGGCCGGGGCCAACGTCCTGACTTTT.

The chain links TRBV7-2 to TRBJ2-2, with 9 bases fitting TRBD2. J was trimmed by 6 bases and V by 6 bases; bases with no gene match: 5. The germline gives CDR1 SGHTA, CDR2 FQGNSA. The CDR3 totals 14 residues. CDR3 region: CASRRVAGAGELFF. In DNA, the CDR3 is TGTGCCAGCAGGCGCGTAGCGGGAGCCGGGGAGCTGTTTTTT.

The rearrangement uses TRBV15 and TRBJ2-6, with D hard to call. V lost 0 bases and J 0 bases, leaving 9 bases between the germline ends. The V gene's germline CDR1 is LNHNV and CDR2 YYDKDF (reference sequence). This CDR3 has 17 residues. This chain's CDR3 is CATSRDRVDSGANVLTF. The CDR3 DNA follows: TGTGCCACCAGCAGAGATCGGGTGGACTCTGGGGCCAACGTCCTGACTTTC.

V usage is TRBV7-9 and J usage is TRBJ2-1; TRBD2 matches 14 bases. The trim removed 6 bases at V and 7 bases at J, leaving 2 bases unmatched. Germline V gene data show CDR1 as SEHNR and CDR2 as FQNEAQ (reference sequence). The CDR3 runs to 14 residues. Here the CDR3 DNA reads TGTGCCAGCAGGGGGACTAGCGGGAGTAATGAGCAGTTCTTC. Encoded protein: CASRGTSGSNEQFF.

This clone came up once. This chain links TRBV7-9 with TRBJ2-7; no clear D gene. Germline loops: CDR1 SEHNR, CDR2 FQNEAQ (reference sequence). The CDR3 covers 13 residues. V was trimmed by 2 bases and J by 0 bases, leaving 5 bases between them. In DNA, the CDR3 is TGTGCCAGCAGCTTAAGGGACTCCTACGAGCAGTACTTC. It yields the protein CASSLRDSYEQYF.

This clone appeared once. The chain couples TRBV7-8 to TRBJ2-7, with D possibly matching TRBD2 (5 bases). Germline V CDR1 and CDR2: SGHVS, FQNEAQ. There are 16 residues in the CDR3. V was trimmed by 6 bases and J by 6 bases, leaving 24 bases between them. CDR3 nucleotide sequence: TGTGCCAGCAGTCGCTCCCTAACTAGAAGGATATTCGAGCAGTACTTC. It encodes CASSRSLTRRIFEQYF.

For the CDR3, the DNA is TGTGCCAGCAGCTTACGGACAGGGGGCGTTGAGGCTTTCTTT. It translates to CASSLRTGGVEAFF. The chain has TRBV7-2 and TRBJ1-1, with 11 bases that match TRBD1. Germline V lookup: CDR1 SGHTA, CDR2 FQGNSA. The CDR3 has 14 residues. The ends lost 2 bases at V and 11 bases at J; junction bases unmatched: 7.

CDR3 residues: CASSLRALPSEKLFF. The DNA for the CDR3 is TGCGCCAGCAGCCTCCGGGCCCTGCCGTCGGAAAAACTGTTTTTT. This rearrangement joins TRBV4-1 to TRBJ1-4, with D uncertain. The V end lost 4 bases, the J end lost 8 bases, and 17 bases lay between the germline ends. The germline V gene has CDR1 MGHRA and CDR2 YSYEKL. CDR3 length: 15 amino acids.

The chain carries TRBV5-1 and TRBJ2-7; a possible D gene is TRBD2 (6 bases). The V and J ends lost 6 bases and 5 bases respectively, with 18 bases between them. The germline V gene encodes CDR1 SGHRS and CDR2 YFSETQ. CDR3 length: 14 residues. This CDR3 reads CASTPTGGSNEQYF. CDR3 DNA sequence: TGCGCCAGCACCCCCACCGGAGGGTCCAACGAGCAGTACTTC.

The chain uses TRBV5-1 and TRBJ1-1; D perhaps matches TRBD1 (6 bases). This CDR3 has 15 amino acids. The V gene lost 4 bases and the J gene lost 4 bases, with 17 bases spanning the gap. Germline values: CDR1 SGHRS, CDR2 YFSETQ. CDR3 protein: CASSRDNSRGTEAFF. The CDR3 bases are TGCGCCAGCAGCCGGGACAACTCAAGGGGCACTGAAGCTTTCTTT. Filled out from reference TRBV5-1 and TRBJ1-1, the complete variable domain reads KAGVTQTPRYLIKTRGQQVTLSCSPISGHRSVSWYQQTPGQGLQFLFEYFSETQRNKGNFPGRFSGRQFSNSRSEMNVSTLELGDSALYLCASSRDNSRGTEAFFGQGTRLTVV.

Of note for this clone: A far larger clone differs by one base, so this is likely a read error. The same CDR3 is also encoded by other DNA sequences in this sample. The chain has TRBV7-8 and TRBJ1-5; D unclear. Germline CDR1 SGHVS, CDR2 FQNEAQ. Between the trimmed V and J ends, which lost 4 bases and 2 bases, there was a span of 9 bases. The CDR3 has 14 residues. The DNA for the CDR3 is TGTGCCAGCAGCTCTAGCCCGGGCAATCAGCCCCAGCATTTT. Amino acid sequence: CASSSSPGNQPQHF.

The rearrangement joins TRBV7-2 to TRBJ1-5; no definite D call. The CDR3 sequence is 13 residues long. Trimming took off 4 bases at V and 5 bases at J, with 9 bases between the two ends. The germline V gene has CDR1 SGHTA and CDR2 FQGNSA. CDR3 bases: TGTGCCAGCAGCTCAACATTGGATCAGCCCCAGCATTTT. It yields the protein CASSSTLDQPQHF. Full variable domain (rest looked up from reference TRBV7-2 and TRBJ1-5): GAGVSQSPSNKVTEKGKDVELRCDPISGHTALYWYRQSLGQGLEFLIYFQGNSAPDKSGLPSDRFSAERTGGSVSTLTIQRTQQEDSAVYLCASSSTLDQPQHFGDGTRLSIL.

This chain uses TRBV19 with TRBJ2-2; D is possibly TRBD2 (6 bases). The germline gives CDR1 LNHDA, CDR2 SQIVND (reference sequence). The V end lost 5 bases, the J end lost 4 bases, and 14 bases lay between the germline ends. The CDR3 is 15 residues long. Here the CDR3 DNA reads TGTGCCAGTAGTTCCCCGGGAGCCACCACCGGGGAGCTGTTTTTT. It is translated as CASSSPGATTGELFF.

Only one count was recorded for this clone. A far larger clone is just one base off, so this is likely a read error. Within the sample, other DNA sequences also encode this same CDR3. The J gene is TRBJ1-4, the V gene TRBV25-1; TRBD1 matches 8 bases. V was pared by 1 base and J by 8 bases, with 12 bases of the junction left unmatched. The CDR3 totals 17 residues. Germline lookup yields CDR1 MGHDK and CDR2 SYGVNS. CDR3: CASSESVIGHRGEKLFF. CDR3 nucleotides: TGTGCCAGCAGTGAATCTGTTATCGGGCACAGGGGGGAAAAACTGTTTTTT.

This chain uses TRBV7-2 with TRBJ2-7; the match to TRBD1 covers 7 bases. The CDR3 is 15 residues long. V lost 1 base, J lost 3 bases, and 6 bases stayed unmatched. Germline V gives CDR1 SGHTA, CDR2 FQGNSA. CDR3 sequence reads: CASSLVGDSYYEQYF. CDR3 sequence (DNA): TGTGCCAGCAGCTTAGTTGGGGACAGCTACTACGAGCAGTACTTC.

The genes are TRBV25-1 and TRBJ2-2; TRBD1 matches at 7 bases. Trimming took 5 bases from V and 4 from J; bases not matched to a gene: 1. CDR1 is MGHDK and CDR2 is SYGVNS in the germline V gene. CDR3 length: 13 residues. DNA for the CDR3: TGTGCCAGCAGTTCAGGGGGCACCGGGGAGCTGTTTTTT. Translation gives CASSSGGTGELFF.